This TCR beta chain emerged from a study of post-analysis software for immune sequencing data. Unique molecular identifiers were built into the TCR beta cDNA libraries. Yield was roughly 500,000 cDNA molecules from 1 to 10 million T cells. Using its own MiXCR run on the PCR reads, TCRdb lists one record per CDR3 protein. The sample shows around 700,000 distinct CDR3 sequences, 59% of them seen only once. CDR1 is MNHEY, CDR2 SVGEGT, per germline. The CDR3 contains 19 residues. The V end lost 5 bases, the J end lost 2 bases, and 25 bases lay between the germline ends. Worth noting for this clonotype: The antigen remains unidentified.

Study-level points and caveats: With TRBV5-6, TRBV5-1 and TRBV20-1 included, roughly five TRBV segments were more frequent in patients than in controls. There was significantly lower normalized Chao1 diversity in multiple sclerosis patients than in controls. Those samples that were prepared in the same batch co-clustered strongly by F measure.

The rearrangement joins TRBV6-2 or TRBV6-3 to TRBJ2-1; unclear D gene. Sequences were obtained from blood. The receptor's source is a girl aged 2-15 years with multiple sclerosis. CDR3 nucleotide sequence: TGTGCCAGCAGTCCTGGACGAGCAGAATCGACATTCCCCTACAATGAGCAGTTCTTC. This gives the protein CASSPGRAESTFPYNEQFF.